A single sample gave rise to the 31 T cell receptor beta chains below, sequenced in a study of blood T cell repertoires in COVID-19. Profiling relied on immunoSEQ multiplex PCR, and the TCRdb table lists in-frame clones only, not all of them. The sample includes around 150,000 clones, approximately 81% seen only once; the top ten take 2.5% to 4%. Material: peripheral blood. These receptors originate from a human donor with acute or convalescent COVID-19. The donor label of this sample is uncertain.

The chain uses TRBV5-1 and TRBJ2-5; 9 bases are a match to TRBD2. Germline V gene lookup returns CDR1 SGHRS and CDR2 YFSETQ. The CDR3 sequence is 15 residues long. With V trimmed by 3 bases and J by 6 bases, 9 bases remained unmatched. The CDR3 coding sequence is TGCGCCAGCAGCTCAGCGGGGGGCCCTTCCCAGACCCAGTACTTC. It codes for CASSSAGGPSQTQYF. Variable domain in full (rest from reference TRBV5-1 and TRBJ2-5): KAGVTQTPRYLIKTRGQQVTLSCSPISGHRSVSWYQQTPGQGLQFLFEYFSETQRNKGNFPGRFSGRQFSNSRSEMNVSTLELGDSALYLCASSSAGGPSQTQYFGPGTRLLVL.

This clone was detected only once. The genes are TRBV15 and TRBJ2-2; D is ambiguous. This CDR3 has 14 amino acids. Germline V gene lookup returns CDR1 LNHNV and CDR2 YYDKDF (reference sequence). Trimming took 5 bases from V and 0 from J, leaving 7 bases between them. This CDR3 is CATSATPNTGELFF. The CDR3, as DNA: TGTGCCACCAGCGCCACTCCGAACACCGGGGAGCTGTTTTTT. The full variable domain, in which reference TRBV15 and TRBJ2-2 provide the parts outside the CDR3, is DAMVIQNPRYQVTQFGKPVTLSCSQTLNHNVMYWYQQKSSQAPKLLFHYYDKDFNNEADTPDNFQSRRPNTSFCFLDIRSPGLGDTAMYLCATSATPNTGELFFGEGSRLTVL.

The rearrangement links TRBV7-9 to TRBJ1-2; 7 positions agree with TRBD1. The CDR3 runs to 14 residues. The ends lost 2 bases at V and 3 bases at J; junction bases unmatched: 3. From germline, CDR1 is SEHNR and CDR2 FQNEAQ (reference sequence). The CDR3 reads CASSLTGADYGYTF. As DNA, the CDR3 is TGTGCCAGCAGCTTAACAGGGGCAGACTATGGCTACACCTTC.

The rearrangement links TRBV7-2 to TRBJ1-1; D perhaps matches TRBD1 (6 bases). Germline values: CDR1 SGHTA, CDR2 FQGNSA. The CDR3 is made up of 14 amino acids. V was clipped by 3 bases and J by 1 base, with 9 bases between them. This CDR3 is CASSLGTTNTEAFF. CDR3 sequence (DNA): TGTGCCAGCAGCTTGGGGACAACGAACACTGAAGCTTTCTTT.

The DNA of the CDR3 is TGTGCCAGCAGCAGCTTCGGGGGAAGGGCCGGGGAGCTGTTTTTT. It yields the protein CASSSFGGRAGELFF. The chain has TRBV6-4 and TRBJ2-2; TRBD2 is a possible D gene (6 bases). Germline CDR1 and CDR2: MRHNA and SNTAGT. The CDR3 contains 15 residues. Deletions cut 6 bases from V and 6 bases from J, with 17 bases between.

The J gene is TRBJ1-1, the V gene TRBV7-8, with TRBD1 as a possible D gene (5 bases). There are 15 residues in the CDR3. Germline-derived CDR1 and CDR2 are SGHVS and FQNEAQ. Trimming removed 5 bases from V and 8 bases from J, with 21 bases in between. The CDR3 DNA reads TGTGCCAGCAGCCCTACCCGGACACCTGCTGGGGAAGCTTTCTTT. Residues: CASSPTRTPAGEAFF.

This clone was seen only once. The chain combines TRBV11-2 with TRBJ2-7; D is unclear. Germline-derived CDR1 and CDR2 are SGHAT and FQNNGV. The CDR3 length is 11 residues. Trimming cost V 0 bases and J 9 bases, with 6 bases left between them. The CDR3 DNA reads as TGTGCCAGCAGCTTAGATGTCGTGCAGTACTTC. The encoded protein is CASSLDVVQYF.

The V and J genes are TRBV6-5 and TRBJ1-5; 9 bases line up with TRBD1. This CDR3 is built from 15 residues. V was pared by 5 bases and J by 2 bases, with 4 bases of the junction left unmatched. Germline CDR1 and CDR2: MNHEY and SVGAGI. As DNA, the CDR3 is TGTGCCAGCAGTAGGACAGGGGTTGGCAATCAGCCCCAGCATTTT. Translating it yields CASSRTGVGNQPQHF.

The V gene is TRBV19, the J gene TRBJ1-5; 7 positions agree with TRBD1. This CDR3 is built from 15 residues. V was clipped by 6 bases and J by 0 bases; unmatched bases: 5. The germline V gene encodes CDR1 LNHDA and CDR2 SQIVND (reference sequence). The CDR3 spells CASRRTGDSNQPQHF. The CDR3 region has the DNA TGTGCCAGTAGAAGGACAGGAGATAGCAATCAGCCCCAGCATTTT.

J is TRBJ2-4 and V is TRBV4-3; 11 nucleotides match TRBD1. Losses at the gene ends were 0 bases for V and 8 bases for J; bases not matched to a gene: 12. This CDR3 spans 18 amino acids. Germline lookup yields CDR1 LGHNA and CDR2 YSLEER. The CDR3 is CASSQDRGTGGPLDIQYF. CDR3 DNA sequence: TGCGCCAGCAGCCAAGATAGAGGGACAGGGGGTCCTTTGGACATTCAGTACTTC.

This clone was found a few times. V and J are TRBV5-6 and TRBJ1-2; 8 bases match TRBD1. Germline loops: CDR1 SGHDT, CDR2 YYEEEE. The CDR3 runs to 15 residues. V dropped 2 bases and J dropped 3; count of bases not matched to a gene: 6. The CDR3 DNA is TGTGCCAGCAGCTTTCTGACAGGGGTGGACTATGGCTACACCTTC. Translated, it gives CASSFLTGVDYGYTF.

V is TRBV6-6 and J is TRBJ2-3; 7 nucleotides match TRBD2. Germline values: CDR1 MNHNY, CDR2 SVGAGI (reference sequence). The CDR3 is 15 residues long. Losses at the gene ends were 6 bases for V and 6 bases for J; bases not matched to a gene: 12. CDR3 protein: CASSYGRGLVDTQYF. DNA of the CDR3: TGTGCCAGCAGCTACGGCCGAGGACTAGTTGATACGCAGTATTTT.

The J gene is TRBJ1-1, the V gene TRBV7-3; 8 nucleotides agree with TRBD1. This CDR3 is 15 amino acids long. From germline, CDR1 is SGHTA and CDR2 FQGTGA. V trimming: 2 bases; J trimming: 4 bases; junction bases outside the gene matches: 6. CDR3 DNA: TGTGCCAGCAGCTTAGTCAGGGGGCAGGGCACTGAAGCTTTCTTT. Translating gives CASSLVRGQGTEAFF. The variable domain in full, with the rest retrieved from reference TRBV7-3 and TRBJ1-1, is GAGVSQTPSNKVTEKGKYVELRCDPISGHTALYWYRQSLGQGPEFLIYFQGTGAADDSGLPNDRFFAVRPEGSVSTLKIQRTERGDSAVYLCASSLVRGQGTEAFFGQGTRLTVV.

DNA of the CDR3: TGTGCCAGCAGCCCAAGACGGGAAGACTACACCTTC. Protein product: CASSPRREDYTF. The rearrangement links TRBV7-2 to TRBJ1-2; D is ambiguous. Trimming removed 5 bases from V and 10 bases from J, with 14 bases in between. CDR1 is SGHTA, CDR2 FQGNSA, per germline. The CDR3 length is 12 residues.

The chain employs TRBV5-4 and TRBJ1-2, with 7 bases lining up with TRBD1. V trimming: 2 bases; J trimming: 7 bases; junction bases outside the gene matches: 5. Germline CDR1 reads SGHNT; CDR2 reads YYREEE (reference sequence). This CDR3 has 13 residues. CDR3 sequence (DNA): TGTGCCAGCAGCTTAGACAGGGTGCCTGGCTACACCTTC. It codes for CASSLDRVPGYTF.

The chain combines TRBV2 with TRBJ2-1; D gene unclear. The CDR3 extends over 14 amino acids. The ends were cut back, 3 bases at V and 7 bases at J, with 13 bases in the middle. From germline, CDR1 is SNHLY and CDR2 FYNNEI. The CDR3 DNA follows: TGTGCCAGCAGTGAGAGAATGAGGCTTAATGAGCAGTTCTTC. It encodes CASSERMRLNEQFF.

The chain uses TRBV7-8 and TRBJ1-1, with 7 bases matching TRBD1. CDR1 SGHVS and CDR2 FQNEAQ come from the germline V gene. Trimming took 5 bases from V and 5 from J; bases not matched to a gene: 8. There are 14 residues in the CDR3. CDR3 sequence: CASSGAARGTEAFF. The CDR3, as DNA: TGTGCCAGCAGCGGGGCTGCCAGGGGGACTGAAGCTTTCTTT.

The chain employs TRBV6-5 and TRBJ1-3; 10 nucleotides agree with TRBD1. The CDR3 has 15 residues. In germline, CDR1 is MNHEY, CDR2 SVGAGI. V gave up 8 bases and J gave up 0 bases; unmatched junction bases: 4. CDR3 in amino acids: CASRDRGYSGNTIYF. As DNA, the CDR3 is TGTGCCAGCCGGGACAGGGGTTACTCTGGAAACACCATATATTTT.

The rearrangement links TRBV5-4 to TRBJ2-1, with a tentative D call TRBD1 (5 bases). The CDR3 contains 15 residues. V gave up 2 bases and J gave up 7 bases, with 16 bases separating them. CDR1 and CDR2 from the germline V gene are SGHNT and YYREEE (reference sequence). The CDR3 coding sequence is TGTGCCAGCAGCTTTTCTACTGTTCAGGGAAATGAGCAGTTCTTC. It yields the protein CASSFSTVQGNEQFF.

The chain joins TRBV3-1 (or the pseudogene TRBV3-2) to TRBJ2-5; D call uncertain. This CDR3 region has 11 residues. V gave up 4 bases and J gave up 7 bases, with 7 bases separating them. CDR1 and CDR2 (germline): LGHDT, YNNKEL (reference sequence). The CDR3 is CASSLSGTQYF. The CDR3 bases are TGTGCCAGCAGCCTTAGTGGGACCCAGTACTTC.

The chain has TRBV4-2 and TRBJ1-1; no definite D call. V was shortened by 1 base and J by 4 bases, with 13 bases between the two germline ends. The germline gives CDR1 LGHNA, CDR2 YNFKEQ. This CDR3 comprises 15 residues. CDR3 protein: CASSQGTGGVTEAFF. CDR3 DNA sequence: TGTGCCAGCAGCCAAGGAACGGGAGGAGTCACTGAAGCTTTCTTT.

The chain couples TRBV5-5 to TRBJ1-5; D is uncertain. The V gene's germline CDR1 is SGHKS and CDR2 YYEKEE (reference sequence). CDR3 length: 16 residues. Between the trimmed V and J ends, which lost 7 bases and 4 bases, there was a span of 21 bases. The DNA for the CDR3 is TGTGCCAGCTCCGGAGGGCAGTCCCAAAGAAATCAGCCCCAGCATTTT. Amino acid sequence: CASSGGQSQRNQPQHF.

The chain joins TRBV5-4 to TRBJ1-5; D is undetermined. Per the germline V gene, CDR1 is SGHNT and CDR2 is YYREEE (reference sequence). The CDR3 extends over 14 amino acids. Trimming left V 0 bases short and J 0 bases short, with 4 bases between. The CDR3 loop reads CASSLGGSNQPQHF. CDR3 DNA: TGTGCCAGCAGCTTGGGCGGTAGCAATCAGCCCCAGCATTTT.

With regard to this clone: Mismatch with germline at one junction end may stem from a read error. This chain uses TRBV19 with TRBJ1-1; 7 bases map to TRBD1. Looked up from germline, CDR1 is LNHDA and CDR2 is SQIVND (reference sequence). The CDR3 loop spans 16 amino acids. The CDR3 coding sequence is TGTGCCAGTAGAATAGGGGGACAGTCTGGGGCCACTGAAGCTTTCTTT. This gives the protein CASRIGGQSGATEAFF.

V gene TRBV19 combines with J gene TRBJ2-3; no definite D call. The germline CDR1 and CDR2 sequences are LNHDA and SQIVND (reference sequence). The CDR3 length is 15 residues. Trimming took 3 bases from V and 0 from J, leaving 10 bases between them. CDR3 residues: CASSMRPDSTDTQYF. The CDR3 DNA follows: TGTGCCAGTAGTATGAGGCCAGATAGCACAGATACGCAGTATTTT.

This CDR3 is CASSLKTPQFQYF. The CDR3 DNA is TGTGCCAGCAGTTTAAAAACCCCTCAGTTTCAGTACTTC. The chain is built from TRBV28 and TRBJ2-4; no definite D call. Trimming took 2 bases from V and 11 from J, leaving 13 bases between them. The CDR3 has 13 residues. Looked up from germline, CDR1 is MDHEN and CDR2 is SYDVKM.

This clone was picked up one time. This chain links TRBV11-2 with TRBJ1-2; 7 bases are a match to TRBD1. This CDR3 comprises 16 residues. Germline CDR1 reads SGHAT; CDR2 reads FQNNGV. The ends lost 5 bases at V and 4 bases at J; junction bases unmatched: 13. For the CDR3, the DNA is TGTGCCAGCAGCCCAACAAGAGGGGGCGTATTCTATGGCTACACCTTC. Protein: CASSPTRGGVFYGYTF.

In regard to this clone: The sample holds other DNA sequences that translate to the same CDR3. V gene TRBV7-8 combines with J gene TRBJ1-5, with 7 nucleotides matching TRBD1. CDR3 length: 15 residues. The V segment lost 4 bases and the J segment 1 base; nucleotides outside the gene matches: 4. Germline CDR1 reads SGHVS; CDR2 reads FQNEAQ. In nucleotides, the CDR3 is TGTGCCAGCAGCTCCGACAGGGCGAGCAATCAGCCCCAGCATTTT. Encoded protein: CASSSDRASNQPQHF.

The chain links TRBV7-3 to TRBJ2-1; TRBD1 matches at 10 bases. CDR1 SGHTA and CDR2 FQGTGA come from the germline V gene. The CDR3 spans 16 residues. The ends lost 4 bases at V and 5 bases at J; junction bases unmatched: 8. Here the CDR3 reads CASSSPGTGVNNEQFF. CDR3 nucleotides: TGTGCCAGCAGCTCACCCGGGACAGGGGTTAACAATGAGCAGTTCTTC. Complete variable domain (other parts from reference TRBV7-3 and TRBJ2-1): GAGVSQTPSNKVTEKGKYVELRCDPISGHTALYWYRQSLGQGPEFLIYFQGTGAADDSGLPNDRFFAVRPEGSVSTLKIQRTERGDSAVYLCASSSPGTGVNNEQFFGPGTRLTVL.

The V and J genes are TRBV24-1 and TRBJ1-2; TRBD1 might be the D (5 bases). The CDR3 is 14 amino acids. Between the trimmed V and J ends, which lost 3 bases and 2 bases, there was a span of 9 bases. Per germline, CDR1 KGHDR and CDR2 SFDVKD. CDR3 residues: CATSDPGWNYGYTF. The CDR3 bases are TGTGCCACCAGTGATCCAGGGTGGAACTATGGCTACACCTTC.

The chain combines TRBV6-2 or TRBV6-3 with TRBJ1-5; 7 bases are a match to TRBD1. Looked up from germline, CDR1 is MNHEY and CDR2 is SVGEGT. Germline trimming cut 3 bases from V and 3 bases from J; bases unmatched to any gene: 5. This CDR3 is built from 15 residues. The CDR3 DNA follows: TGTGCCAGCAGTTATTCGACAGGGATCAATCAGCCCCAGCATTTT. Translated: CASSYSTGINQPQHF.